This T cell receptor beta chain was documented in a study of spatial heterogeneity in lung cancer. Study-wide background: Alpha-chain sequences were detected in numbers that were consistently lower than beta-chain sequences. The library had UMIs, and each TCR and UMI pair averaged more than ten raw reads.

Points on this clonotype: Antigen specificity is unknown.

Whole-study results and caveats: Blood contained ubiquitous expanded tumor TCRs more at resection than at follow-up.

V shed 0 bases, J shed 9 bases, and the junction held 16 bases outside the gene matches. Looked up from germline, CDR1 is LGHDT and CDR2 is YNNKEL (reference sequence). The length of the CDR3 is 17 residues. Time point meaning: sample taken at primary tumor resection. Sequencing was performed on whole RNA extracted from tumor and nontumor lung tissue, or from frozen PBMC, and the material was left unsorted. Each TCR cDNA molecule carried a unique molecular identifier. TCRdb recomputed calls from the 5' RACE reads with MiXCR, one row per CDR3 protein. The top ten hold roughly 11% of the sample, which has about 38,000 distinct CDR3 sequences, about 6% seen once.

V is TRBV3-1 and J is TRBJ1-1; TRBD1 matches 7 bases. Sequencing was performed on PBMCs, taken at surgery. The TCR originated in a male donor with early-stage non-small cell lung cancer. CDR3 DNA: TGTGCCAGCAGCCAAGACCCCCTGACAGGGTCAGGTGGAAAAGCTTTCTTT. Protein: CASSQDPLTGSGGKAFF.